This TCR beta chain stems from a study of shared clonotypes between healthy human individuals (dated by TCRdb to between 2020 and 2021). About the full investigation: A couple of women and a few men aged 18 to 49 years were included in the cohort. Different laboratories and diverse techniques were used to prepare libraries and sequence TCR repertoires, to increase sequencing depth and limit assay-specific biases. Each donor's leukapheresis produced roughly between roughly 0.9 and 9 billion PBMCs. To estimate repertoire size and how much clonotype sharing occurs between individuals, the study deeply sequenced the blood TCR repertoires of about 5 healthy adults.

Using the deep immunoSEQ assay, TCR CDR3 regions were amplified from genomic DNA by multiplex PCR. For each cell subset, the extracted genomic DNA was distributed evenly across all wells of several immunoSEQ 96-well plates, and each plate served as one replicate. Each replicate PCR for unsorted PBMC received roughly 290 ng genomic DNA, equal to about 30,000 T cell genomes. Ten immunoSEQ deep assay plates were used to sequence the unsorted PBMC genomic DNA. The purified libraries were quantified using a Qubit 3.0 fluorometer, sized with a Bioanalyzer 2100, and then quantified again using the KAPA Library Quantification kit. A separate single-read 150-cycle Illumina NextSeq 550 flow cell was used to sequence each immunoSEQ 96-well plate. Per the original workflow: Because only junctional sequences without quality scores were contained in the immunoSEQ output, filtering matching that applied to full-length reads could not be performed. Sequences were annotated with PyIR, a Python wrapper for IgBLAST v1.9, and V/J genes and CDR3 were assigned using IMGT germline references. Reads with weak V/J assignments (E-value above 1e-6), missing CDR3, stop codons, out-of-frame junctions, or ambiguous translated residues were removed. V3J clonotypes were defined as sequences sharing an identical inferred V gene, J gene, and CDR3 amino acid sequence. The percentage overlap between two repertoires was calculated by dividing the number of shared unique clonotypes by the size of the smaller repertoire. Repertoire richness was assessed with RTK rarefaction, the Chao1 estimator, and Recon v2.1 estimates of unobserved clonotypes. The clones in this table, taken by TCRdb from immuneACCESS, are in-frame only. Not every clone is retained; where verified, under half of the shortfall comes from an unresolved V gene, and the cause of the rest is unknown. That table is the source of V, J and clone size, and D and trimming were worked out from the DNA. This sample holds more than 450,000 clones; 79% were observed only once. 10% to 15% of the sample goes to the ten largest clones.

The germline V gene specifies SGDLS as CDR1 and YYNGEE as CDR2. Trimming at the junction amounts to 0 bases on V and 4 bases on J, and the germline ends lie 19 bases apart. The cysteine opens and the phenylalanine closes a CDR3 of 18 amino acids. Just the 54-base CDR3 DNA is kept, in frame starting at base 1. A word on this clone: No antigen is known for it. The input lacks base qualities; no much larger clone sits a single base away.

What the research found in general, with its limitations: Sampling was limited to blood, and TCR repertoires in tissue likely differ from TCR repertoires in blood. Pairwise subsampling indicated that sequencing depth was expected to affect the degree of clonotype sharing among donors. Because the study included a small number of donors, the genetic and exposure-history diversity represented was limited.

Donors were healthy HIV-negative adults with no recently reported acute infections or vaccinations. Every donor was a Caucasian adult residing in Nashville, Tennessee, USA. For unsorted samples, roughly 81 million PBMCs were counted and genomic DNA was extracted with the QIAamp DNA Blood Mini kit. Blood was obtained by leukapheresis, after which PBMCs were separated by Ficoll-Histopaque density gradient centrifugation and cryopreserved in liquid nitrogen vapor phase. The rearranged segments are TRBV9 and TRBJ2-2; the D gene is perhaps TRBD1 or TRBD2, each of them matching over 5 bases. Specimen: PBMCs. The TCR comes from a woman aged 40 to 50 in good health. Some clones in this sample may be carry-over from other donors' samples. The nucleotide sequence is given as TGTGCCAGCAGCGTAGACCCCCAGGGCTCGAGGGGCACCGGGGAGCTGTTTTTT. The resulting protein is CASSVDPQGSRGTGELFF.